This T cell receptor beta chain derives from a study of CXCR3-negative and CXCR3-positive naive CD8 T cells. The CDR3 covers 12 residues. Germline-derived CDR1 and CDR2 are SQVTM and ANQGSEA. Whole-study findings and limits: TRBV-TRBJ usage matched between naive CXCR3-negative and CXCR3-positive cells but not between memory cells.

cDNA libraries for TRB were generated by 5' RACE incorporating UMI labels. Reprocessing the 5' RACE reads, TCRdb reports a single entry for every CDR3 protein and omits DNA. The table for this sample gives about 82,000 distinct CDR3 sequences. On this clonotype itself: Its antigen is still unknown.

Triplicate 300,000-cell sorts were made of each CD8+ T cell subset. The chain uses TRBV29-1 and TRBJ2-7. Sequences were obtained from naive CXCR3- CD8+ T cells from blood. The subset here: CD45RO-CCR7+CD27+CD95- naive CD8+ T cells lacking CXCR3 (TNR3-). The sequence derives from a human donor in good health. Some clones in this sample may be carry-over from other donors' samples. CDR3 protein: CSVTSITYEQYF.